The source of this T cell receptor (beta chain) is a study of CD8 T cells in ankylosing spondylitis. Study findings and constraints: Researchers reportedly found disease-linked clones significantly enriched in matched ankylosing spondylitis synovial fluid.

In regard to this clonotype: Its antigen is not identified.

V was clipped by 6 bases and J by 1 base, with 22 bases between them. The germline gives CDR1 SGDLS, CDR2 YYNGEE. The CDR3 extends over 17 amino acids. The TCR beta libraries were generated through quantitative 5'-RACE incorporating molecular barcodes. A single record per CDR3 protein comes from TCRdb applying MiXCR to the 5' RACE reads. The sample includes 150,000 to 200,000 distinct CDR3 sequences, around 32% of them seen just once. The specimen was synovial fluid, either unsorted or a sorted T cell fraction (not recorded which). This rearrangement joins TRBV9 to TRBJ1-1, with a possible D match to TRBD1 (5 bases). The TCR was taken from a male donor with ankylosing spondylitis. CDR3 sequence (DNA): TGTGCCAGCACCCCCCTGGGGTCGGGACCAACGAACACTGAAGCTTTCTTT. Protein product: CASTPLGSGPTNTEAFF. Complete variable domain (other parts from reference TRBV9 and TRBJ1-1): DSGVTQTPKHLITATGQRVTLRCSPRSGDLSVYWYQQSLDQGLQFLIQYYNGEERAKGNILERFSAQQFPDLHSELNLSSLELGDSALYFCASTPLGSGPTNTEAFFGQGTRLTVV.